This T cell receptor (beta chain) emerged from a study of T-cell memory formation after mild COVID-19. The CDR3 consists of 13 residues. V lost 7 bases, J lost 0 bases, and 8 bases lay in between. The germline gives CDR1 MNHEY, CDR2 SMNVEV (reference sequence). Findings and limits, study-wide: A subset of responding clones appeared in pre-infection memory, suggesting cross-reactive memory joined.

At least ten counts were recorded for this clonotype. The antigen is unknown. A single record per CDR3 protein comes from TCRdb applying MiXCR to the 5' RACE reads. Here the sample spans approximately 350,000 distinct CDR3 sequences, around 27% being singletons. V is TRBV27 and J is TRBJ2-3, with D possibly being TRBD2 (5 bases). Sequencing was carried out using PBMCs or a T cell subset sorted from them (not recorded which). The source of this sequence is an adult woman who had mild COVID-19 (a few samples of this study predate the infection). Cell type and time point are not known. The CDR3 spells CASTSTSTDTQYF. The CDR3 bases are TGTGCCAGCACTAGCACCAGCACAGATACGCAGTATTTT.